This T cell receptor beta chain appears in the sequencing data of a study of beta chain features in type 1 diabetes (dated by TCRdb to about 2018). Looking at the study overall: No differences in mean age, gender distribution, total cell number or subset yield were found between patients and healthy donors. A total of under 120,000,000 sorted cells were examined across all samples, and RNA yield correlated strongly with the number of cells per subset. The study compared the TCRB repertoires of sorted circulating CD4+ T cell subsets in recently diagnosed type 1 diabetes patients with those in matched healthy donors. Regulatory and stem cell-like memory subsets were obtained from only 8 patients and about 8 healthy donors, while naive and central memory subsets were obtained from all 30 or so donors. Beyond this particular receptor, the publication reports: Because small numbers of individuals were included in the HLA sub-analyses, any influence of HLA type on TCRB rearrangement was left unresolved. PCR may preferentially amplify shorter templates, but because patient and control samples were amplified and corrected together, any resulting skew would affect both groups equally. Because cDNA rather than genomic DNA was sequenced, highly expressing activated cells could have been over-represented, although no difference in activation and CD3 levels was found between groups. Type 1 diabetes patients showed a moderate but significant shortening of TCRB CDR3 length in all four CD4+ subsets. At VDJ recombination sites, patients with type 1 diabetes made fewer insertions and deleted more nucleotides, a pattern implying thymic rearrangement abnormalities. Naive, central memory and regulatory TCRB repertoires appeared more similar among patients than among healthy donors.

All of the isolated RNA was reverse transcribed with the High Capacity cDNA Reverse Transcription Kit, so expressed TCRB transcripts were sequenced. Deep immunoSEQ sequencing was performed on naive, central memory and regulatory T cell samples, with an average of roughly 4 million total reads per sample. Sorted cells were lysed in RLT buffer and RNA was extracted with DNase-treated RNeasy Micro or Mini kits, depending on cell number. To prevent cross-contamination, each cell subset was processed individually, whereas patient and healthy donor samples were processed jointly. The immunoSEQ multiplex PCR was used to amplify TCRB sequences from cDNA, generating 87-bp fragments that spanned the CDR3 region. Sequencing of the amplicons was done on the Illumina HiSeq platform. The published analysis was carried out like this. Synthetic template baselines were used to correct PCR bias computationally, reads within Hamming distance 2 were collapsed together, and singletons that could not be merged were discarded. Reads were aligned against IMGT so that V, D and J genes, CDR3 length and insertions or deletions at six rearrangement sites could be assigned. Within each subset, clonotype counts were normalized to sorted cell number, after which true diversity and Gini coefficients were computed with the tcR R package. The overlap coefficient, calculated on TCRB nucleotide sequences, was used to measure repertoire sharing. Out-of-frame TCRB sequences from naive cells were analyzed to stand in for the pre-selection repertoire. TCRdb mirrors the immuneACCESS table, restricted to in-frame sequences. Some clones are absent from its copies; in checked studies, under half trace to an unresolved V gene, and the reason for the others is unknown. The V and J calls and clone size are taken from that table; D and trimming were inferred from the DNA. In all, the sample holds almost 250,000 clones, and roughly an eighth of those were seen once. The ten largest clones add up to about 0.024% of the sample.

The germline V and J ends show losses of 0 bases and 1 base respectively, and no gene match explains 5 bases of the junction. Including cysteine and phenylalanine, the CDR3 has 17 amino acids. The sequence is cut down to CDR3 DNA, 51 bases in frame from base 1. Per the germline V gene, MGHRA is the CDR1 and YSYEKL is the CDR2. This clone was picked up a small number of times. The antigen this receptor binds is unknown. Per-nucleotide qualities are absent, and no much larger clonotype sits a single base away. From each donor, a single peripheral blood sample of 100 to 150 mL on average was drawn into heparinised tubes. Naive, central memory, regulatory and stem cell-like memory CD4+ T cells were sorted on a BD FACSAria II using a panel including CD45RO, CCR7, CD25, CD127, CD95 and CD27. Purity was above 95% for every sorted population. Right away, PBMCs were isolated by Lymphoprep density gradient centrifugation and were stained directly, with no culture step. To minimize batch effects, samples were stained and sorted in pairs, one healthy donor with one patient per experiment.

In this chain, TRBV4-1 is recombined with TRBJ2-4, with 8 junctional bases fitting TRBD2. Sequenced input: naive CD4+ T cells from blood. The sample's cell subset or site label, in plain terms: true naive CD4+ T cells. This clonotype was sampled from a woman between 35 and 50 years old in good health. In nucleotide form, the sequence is TGCGCCAGCAGCCAAGATACCGGGGGGGCGGCCAAAAACATTCAGTACTTC. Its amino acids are CASSQDTGGAAKNIQYF.